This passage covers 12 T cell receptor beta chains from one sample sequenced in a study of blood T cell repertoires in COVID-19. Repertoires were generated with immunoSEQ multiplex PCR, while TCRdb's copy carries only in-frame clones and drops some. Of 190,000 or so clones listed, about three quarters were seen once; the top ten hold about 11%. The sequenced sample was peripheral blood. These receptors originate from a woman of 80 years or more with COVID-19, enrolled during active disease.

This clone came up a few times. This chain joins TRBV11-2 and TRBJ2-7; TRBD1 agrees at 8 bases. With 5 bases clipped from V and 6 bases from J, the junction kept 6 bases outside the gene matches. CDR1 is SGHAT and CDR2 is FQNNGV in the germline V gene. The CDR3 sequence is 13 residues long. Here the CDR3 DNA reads TGTGCCAGCAGCCTCGGGACAGGACGCGAGCAGTACTTC. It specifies CASSLGTGREQYF.

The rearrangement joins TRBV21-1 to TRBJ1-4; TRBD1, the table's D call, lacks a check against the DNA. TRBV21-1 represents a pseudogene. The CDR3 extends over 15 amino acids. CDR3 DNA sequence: TGTGCCAGCAGCGGTTACAGGGTAACGTTCGGAAAACTGTTTTTT. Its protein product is CASSGYRVTFGKLFF.

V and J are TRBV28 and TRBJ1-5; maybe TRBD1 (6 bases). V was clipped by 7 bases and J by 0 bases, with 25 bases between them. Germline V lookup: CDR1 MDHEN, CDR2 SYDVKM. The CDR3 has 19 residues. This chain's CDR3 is CASTGRGLGQKHSNQPQHF. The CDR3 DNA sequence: TGTGCCAGCACCGGAAGGGGGTTAGGACAGAAGCATAGCAATCAGCCCCAGCATTTT. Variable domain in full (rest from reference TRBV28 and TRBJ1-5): DVKVTQSSRYLVKRTGEKVFLECVQDMDHENMFWYRQDPGLGLRLIYFSYDVKMKEKGDIPEGYSVSREKKERFSLILESASTNQTSMYLCASTGRGLGQKHSNQPQHFGDGTRLSIL.

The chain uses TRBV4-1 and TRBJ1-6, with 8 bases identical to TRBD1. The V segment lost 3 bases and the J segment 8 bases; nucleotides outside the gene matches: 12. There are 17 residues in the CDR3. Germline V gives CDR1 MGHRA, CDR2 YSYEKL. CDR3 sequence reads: CASSHQYRQGPDSPLHF. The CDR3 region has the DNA TGCGCCAGCAGCCACCAATACAGACAGGGGCCAGATTCACCCCTCCACTTT.

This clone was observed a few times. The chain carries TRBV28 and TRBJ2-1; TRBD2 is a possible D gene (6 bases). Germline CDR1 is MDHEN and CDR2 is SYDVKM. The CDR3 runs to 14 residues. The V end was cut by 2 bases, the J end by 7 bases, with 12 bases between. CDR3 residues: CASSLIYGRNEQFF. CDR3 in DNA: TGTGCCAGCAGTTTAATTTATGGGAGGAATGAGCAGTTCTTC.

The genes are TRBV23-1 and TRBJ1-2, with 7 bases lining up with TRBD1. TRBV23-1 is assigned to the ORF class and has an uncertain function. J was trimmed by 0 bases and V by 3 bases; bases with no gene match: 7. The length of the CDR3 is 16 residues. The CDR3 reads CASSHWGQIPNYGYTF. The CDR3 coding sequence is TGCGCCAGCAGTCATTGGGGACAGATCCCTAACTATGGCTACACCTTC.

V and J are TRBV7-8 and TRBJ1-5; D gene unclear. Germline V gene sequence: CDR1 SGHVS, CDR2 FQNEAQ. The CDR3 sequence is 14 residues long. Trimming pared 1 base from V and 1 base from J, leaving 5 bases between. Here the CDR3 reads CASSLGASNQPQHF. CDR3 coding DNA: TGTGCCAGCAGCTTAGGGGCCAGCAATCAGCCCCAGCATTTT.

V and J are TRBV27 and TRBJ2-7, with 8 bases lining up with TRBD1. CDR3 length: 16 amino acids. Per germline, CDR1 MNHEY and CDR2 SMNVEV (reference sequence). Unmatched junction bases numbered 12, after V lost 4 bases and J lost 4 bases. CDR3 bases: TGTGCCAGCAGTTACCAGACAGGGGCTCTGGCTTACGAGCAGTACTTC. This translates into CASSYQTGALAYEQYF.

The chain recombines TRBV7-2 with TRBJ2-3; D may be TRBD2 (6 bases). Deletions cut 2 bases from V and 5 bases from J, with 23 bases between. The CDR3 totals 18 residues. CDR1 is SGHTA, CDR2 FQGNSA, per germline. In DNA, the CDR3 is TGTGCCAGCAGCTTAATCGGTTCGGGGGACGCAGGCGGAGATACGCAGTATTTT. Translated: CASSLIGSGDAGGDTQYF.

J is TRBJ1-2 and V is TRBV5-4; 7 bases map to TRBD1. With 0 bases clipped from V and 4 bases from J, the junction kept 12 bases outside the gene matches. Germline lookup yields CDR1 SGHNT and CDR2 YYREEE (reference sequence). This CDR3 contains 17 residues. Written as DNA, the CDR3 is TGTGCCAGCAGCTTGGGGGTTCGTAGCACAGGGGTCTATGGCTACACCTTC. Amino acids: CASSLGVRSTGVYGYTF.

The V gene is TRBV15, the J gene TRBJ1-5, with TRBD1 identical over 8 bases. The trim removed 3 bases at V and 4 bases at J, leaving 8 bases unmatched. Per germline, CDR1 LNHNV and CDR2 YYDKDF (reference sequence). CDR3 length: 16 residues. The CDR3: CATSRDATGANQPQHF. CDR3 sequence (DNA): TGTGCCACCAGCAGGGACGCGACAGGGGCTAATCAGCCCCAGCATTTT.

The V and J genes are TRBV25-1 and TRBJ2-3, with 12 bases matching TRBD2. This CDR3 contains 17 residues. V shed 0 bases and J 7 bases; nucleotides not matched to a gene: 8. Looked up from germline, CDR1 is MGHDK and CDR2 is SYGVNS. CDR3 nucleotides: TGTGCCAGCAGTGAATATCTAGCGGGAGGGTTTGTGAATACGCAGTATTTT. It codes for CASSEYLAGGFVNTQYF.